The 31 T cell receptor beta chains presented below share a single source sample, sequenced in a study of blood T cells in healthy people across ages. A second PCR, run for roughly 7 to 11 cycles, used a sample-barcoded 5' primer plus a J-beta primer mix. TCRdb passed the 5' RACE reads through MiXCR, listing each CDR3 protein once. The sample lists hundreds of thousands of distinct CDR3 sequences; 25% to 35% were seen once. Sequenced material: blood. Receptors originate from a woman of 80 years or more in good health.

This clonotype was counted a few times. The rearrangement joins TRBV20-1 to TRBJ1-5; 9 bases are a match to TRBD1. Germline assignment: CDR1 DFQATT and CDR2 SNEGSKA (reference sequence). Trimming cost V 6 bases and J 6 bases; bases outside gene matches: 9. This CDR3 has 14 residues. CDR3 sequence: CSASTGGHAQPQHF. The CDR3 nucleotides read TGCAGTGCGAGTACAGGGGGCCATGCTCAGCCCCAGCATTTT.

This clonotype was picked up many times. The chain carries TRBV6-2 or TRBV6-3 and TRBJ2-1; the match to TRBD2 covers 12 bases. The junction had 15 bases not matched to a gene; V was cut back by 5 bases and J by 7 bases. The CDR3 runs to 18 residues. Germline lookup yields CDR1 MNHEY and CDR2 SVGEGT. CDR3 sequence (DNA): TGTGCCAGCAGTCCAGGAGCTAGCGGGGGGGCTATGAGGAATGAGCAGTTCTTC. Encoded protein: CASSPGASGGAMRNEQFF.

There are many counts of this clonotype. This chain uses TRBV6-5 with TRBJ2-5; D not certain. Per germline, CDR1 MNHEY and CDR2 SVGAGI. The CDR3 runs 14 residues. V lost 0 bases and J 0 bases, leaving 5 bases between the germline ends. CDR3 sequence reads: CASSYSRNQETQYF. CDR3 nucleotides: TGTGCCAGCAGTTACTCACGGAACCAAGAGACCCAGTACTTC.

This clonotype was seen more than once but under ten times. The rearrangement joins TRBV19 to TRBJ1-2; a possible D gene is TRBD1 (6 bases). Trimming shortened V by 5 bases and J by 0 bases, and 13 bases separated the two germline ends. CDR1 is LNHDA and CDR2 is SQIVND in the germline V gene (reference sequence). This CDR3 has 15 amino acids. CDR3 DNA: TGTGCCAGTAGTCAGTGGACAGACACTAACTATGGCTACACCTTC. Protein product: CASSQWTDTNYGYTF.

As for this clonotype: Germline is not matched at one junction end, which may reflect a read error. CDR3 sequence: CATSARTGVRGEKRFF. The CDR3 DNA is TGTGCCACCAGCGCCAGGACAGGGGTACGTGGCGAAAAACGGTTTTTT. This rearrangement joins TRBV15 to TRBJ1-4, with 9 bases aligning to TRBD1. There are 16 residues in the CDR3. Germline V lookup: CDR1 LNHNV, CDR2 YYDKDF (reference sequence).

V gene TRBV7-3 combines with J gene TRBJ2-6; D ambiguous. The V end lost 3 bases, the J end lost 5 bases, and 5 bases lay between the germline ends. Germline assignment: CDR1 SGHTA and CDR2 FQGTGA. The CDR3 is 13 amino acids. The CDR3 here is CASSLPWANVLTF. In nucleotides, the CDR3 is TGTGCCAGCAGCTTGCCGTGGGCCAACGTCCTGACTTTC.

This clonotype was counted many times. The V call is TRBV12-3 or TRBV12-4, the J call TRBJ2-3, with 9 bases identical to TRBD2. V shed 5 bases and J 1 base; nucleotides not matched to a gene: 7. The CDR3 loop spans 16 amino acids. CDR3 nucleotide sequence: TGTGCCAGCAGTGCTAGCGGGGCTCTTGGCACAGATACGCAGTATTTT. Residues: CASSASGALGTDTQYF.

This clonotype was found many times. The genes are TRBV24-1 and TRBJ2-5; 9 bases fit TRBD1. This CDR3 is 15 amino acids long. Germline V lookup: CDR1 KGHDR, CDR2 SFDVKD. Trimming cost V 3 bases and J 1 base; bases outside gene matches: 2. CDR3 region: CATSDPDRGQETQYF. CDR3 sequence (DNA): TGTGCCACCAGTGATCCGGACAGGGGCCAAGAGACCCAGTACTTC.

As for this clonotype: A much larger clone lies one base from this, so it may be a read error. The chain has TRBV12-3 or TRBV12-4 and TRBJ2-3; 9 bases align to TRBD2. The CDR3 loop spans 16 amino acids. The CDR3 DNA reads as TGTGCCAGCAGTTTAAGCGGGGGGCTTAGCACAGATACGGAGTATTTT. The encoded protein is CASSLSGGLSTDTEYF.

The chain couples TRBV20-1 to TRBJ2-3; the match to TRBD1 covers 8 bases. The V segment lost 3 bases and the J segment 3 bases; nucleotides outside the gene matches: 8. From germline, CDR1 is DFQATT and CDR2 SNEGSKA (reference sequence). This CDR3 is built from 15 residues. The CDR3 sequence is CSARPGQGRTDTQYF. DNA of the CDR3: TGCAGTGCTAGGCCCGGACAGGGCCGAACAGATACGCAGTATTTT.

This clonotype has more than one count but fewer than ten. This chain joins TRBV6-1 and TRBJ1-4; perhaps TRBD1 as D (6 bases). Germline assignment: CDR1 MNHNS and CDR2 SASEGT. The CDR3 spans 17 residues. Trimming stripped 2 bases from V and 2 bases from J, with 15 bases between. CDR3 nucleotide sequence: TGTGCCAGCAGTGAATTTATTGTGGGGGCGACTAATGAAAAACTGTTTTTT. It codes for CASSEFIVGATNEKLFF.

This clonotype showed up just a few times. For the CDR3, the DNA is TGTGCCAGCAGCCTAGCGGGGAGGTCCAAAAACATTCAGTACTTC. Amino acids: CASSLAGRSKNIQYF. The rearrangement links TRBV12-3 or TRBV12-4 to TRBJ2-4; TRBD2 matches at 9 bases. V gave up 6 bases and J gave up 2 bases; unmatched junction bases: 5. CDR3 length: 15 residues.

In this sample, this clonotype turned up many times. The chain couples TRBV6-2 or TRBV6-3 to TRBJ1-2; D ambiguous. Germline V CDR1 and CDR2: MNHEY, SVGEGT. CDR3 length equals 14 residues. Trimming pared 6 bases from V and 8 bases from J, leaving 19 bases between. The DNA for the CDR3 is TGTGCCAGCAGCCTCGGTACGCGTCGGTCGGGCTACACCTTC. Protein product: CASSLGTRRSGYTF.

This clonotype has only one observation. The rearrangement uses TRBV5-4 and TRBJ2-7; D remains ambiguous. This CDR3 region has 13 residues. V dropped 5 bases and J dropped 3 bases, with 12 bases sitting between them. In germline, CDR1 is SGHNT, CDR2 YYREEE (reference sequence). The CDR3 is CASSTELSYEQYF. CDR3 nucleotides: TGTGCCAGCAGTACAGAACTAAGCTACGAGCAGTACTTC.

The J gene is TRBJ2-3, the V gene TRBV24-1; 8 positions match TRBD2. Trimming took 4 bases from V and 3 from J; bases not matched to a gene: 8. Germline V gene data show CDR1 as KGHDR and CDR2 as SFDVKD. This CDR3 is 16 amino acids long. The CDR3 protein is CATSDPSGTSTDTQYF. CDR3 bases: TGTGCCACCAGTGACCCATCCGGGACTAGTACAGATACGCAGTATTTT.

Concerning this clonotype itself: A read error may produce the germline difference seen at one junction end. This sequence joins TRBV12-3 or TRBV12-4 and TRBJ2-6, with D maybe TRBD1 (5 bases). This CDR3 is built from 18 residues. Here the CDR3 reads CASSSFGAPNSGANVRTF. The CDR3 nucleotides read TGTGCCAGCAGTTCATTCGGCGCTCCAAACTCTGGGGCCAACGTCCGGACTTTC.

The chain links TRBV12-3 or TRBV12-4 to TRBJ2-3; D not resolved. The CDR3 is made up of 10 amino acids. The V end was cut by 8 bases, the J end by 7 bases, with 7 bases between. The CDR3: CASGIHTQYF. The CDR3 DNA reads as TGTGCCAGCGGTATTCATACGCAGTATTTT.

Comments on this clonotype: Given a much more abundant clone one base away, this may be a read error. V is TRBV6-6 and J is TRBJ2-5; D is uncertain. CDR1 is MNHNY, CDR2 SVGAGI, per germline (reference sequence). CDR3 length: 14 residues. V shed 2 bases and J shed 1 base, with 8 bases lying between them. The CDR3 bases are TGTGCCAGCAGTTACAGTCTGATCCAAGAGACCCAGTACTTC. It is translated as CASSYSLIQETQYF.

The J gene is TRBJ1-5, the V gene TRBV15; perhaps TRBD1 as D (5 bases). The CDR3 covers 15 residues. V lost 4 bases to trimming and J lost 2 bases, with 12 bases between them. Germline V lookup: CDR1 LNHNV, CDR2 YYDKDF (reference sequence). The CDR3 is CATSIRGDRNQPQHF. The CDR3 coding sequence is TGTGCCACCAGCATCCGGGGGGATCGCAATCAGCCCCAGCATTTT.

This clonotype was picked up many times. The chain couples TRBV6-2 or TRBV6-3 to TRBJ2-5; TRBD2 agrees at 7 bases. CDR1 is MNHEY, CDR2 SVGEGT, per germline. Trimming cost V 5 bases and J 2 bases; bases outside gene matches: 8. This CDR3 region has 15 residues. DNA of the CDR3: TGTGCCAGCAGTAGGCCCCTGGGGGGGCAAGAGACCCAGTACTTC. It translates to CASSRPLGGQETQYF.

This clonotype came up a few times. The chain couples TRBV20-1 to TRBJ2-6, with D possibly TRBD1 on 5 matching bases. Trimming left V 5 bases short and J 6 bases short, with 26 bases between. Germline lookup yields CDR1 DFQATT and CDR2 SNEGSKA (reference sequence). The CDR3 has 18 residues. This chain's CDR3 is CSAGYFPGNTLAANVLTF. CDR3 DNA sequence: TGCAGTGCTGGTTATTTCCCAGGGAATACTCTGGCGGCCAACGTCCTGACTTTC.

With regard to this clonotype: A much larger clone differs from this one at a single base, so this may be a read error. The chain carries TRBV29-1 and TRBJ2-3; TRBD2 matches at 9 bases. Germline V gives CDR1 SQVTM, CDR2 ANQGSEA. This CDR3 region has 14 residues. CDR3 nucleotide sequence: TGCAGCGTTGATTTGCGGGGGGGAACAGATTCGCAGTATTTT. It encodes CSVDLRGGTDSQYF.

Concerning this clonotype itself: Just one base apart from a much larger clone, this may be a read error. The CDR3 DNA reads as TGTGCCATCAGAAGGGACAGGGGGCTTAATGAAAAACTGTTTTTT. This translates into CAIRRDRGLNEKLFF. The chain uses TRBV15 and TRBJ1-4; 12 bases agree with TRBD1. Germline V gene data show CDR1 as LNHNV and CDR2 as YYDKDF (reference sequence). The CDR3 loop spans 15 amino acids. After removal of 10 bases from V and 4 bases from J, the junction contained 7 bases not matched to a gene. Combining the CDR3 with reference TRBV15 and TRBJ1-4 gives the whole variable domain DAMVIQNPRYQVTQFGKPVTLSCSQTLNHNVMYWYQQKSSQAPKLLFHYYDKDFNNEADTPDNFQSRRPNTSFCFLDIRSPGLGDTAMYLCAIRRDRGLNEKLFFGSGTQLSVL.

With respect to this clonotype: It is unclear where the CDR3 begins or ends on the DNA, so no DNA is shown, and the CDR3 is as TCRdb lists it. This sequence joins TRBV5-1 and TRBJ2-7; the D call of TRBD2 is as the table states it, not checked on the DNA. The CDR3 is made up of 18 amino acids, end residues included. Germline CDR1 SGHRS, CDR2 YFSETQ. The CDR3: CASSFGSGDLYRGYEQYF.

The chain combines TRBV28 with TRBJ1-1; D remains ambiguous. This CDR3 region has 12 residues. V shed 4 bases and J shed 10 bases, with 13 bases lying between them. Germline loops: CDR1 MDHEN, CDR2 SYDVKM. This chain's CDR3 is CASSYLREAAFF. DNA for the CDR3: TGTGCCAGCAGTTACTTGCGGGAGGCAGCTTTCTTT.

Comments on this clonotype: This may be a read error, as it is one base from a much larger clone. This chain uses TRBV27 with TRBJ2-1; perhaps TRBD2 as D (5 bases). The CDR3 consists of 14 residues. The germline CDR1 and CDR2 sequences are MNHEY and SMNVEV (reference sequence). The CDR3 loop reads CACSRSGAYNEQFF. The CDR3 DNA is TGTGCCTGCAGTCGATCCGGGGCCTACAATGAGCAGTTCTTC.

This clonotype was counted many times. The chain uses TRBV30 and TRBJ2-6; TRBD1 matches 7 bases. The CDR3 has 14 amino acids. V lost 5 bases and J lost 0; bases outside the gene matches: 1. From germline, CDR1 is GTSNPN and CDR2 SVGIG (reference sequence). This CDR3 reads CAWDRDSGANVLTF. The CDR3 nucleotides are TGTGCCTGGGACAGGGACTCTGGGGCCAACGTCCTGACTTTC.

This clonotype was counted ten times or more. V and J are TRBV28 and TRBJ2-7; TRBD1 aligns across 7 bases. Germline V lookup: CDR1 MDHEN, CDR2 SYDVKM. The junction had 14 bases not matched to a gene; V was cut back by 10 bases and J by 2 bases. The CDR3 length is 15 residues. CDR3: CATQPAGTVAYEQYF. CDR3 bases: TGTGCCACTCAACCGGCCGGGACAGTAGCCTACGAGCAGTACTTC.

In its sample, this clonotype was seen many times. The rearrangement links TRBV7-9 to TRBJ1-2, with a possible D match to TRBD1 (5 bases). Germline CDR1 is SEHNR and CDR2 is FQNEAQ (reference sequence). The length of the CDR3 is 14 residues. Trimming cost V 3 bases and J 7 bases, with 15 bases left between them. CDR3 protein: CASSFQGLSSGYTF. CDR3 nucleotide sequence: TGTGCCAGCAGCTTCCAGGGCCTTTCTTCTGGCTACACCTTC.

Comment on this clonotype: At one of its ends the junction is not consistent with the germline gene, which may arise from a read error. The CDR3: CASPPPARSFGNEQYF. In nucleotides, the CDR3 is TGTGCCAGCCCACCCCCGGCCAGGAGTTTTGGCAATGAGCAGTACTTC. V gene TRBV18 combines with J gene TRBJ2-7; unclear D gene. Germline lookup yields CDR1 KGHSH and CDR2 LQKENI. This CDR3 is 16 amino acids long.

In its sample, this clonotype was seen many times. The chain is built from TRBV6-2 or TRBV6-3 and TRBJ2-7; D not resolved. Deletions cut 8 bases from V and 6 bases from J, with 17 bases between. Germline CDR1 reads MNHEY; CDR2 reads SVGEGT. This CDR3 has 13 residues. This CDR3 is CASAAALGFEQYF. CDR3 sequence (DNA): TGTGCCAGCGCCGCGGCTCTGGGGTTCGAGCAGTACTTC.